This is a list of T cell receptor beta chains from one sample in a study of blood T cell repertoires in COVID-19. Only in-frame clones appear in the TCRdb table, and some are missing; sequencing was by immunoSEQ multiplex PCR. The sample includes 35,000 to 50,000 clones, 87% seen only once; the top ten take just over 15%. Sequencing used peripheral blood. These receptors were taken from a man aged 60-69 years with active COVID-19. The CDR3 runs from the conserved cysteine through the conserved F or W. Each record gives: D gene, J gene, V gene, clone size, CDR3 DNA, CDR3 protein. The D gene is left open where the match is weak. Size tells how often a clone was seen (once, few, many) or the class of an expanded clone, and some rows leave it out.

d_gene: NA
j_gene: TRBJ1-1
v_gene: TRBV7-2
abundance: few
CDR3nt: TGTGCCAGCAGTCGTAGCGAGGGGGTATACCCTGAAGCTTTCTTT
CDR3aa: CASSRSEGVYPEAFF

d_gene: TRBD2
j_gene: TRBJ2-1
v_gene: TRBV25-1
abundance: NA
CDR3nt: TGTGCCAGCAGTGCTAGCGGGAGGGCCGAGAATGAGCAGTTCTTC
CDR3aa: CASSASGRAENEQFF

d_gene: TRBD1
j_gene: TRBJ1-3
v_gene: TRBV28
abundance: NA
CDR3nt: TGTGCCAGCAGGGACAGGGGGCCAGAAAACACCATATATTTT
CDR3aa: CASRDRGPENTIYF

d_gene: TRBD1
j_gene: TRBJ2-1
v_gene: TRBV5-1
abundance: NA
CDR3nt: TGCGCCAGCAGGCTTGGTGTAGGACAGGGACAAAATGAGCAGTTCTTC
CDR3aa: CASRLGVGQGQNEQFF

d_gene: NA
j_gene: TRBJ1-2
v_gene: TRBV11-2
abundance: NA
CDR3nt: TGTGCCAGCAGCTCCATCCGACGGGGTCTTCGCGGCTACACCTTC
CDR3aa: CASSSIRRGLRGYTF

d_gene: TRBD1
j_gene: TRBJ2-3
v_gene: TRBV6-5
abundance: NA
CDR3nt: TGTGCCAGCAGTTACTCCGGGACAGAGGATACGCAGTATTTT
CDR3aa: CASSYSGTEDTQYF

d_gene: TRBD1
j_gene: TRBJ1-5
v_gene: TRBV10-3
abundance: NA
CDR3nt: TGTGCCATCAGTGAGACAGGGGTTGGTAATCAGCCCCAGCATTTT
CDR3aa: CAISETGVGNQPQHF

d_gene: NA
j_gene: TRBJ2-7
v_gene: TRBV6-5
abundance: once
CDR3nt: TGTGCCAGCAGCTTCGACAGTTACTACGAGCAGTACTTC
CDR3aa: CASSFDSYYEQYF

d_gene: TRBD2
j_gene: TRBJ2-3
v_gene: TRBV19
abundance: NA
CDR3nt: TGTGCCAGTAGTGTTCGACTAGCGGGGGTGGAAGATACGCAGTATTTT
CDR3aa: CASSVRLAGVEDTQYF

d_gene: TRBD1
j_gene: TRBJ1-1
v_gene: TRBV29-1
abundance: NA
CDR3nt: TGCAGCGTGGACAGGGGGGGCACTGAAGCTTTCTTT
CDR3aa: CSVDRGGTEAFF

d_gene: TRBD1
j_gene: TRBJ2-7
v_gene: TRBV5-1
abundance: NA
CDR3nt: TGCGCCAGCAGCTTGGAGGGGACAGGGACCTACGAGCAGTACTTC
CDR3aa: CASSLEGTGTYEQYF

d_gene: TRBD1
j_gene: TRBJ1-1
v_gene: TRBV28
abundance: NA
CDR3nt: TGTGCCAGCCCTAAGGGACAGGCGAACACTGAAGCTTTCTTT
CDR3aa: CASPKGQANTEAFF

d_gene: NA
j_gene: TRBJ1-1
v_gene: TRBV24-1
abundance: NA
CDR3nt: TGTGCCACTACGGTGGGGCAGGGCACTGAGGCTTTCTTT
CDR3aa: CATTVGQGTEAFF

d_gene: TRBD1
j_gene: TRBJ2-3
v_gene: TRBV19
abundance: NA
CDR3nt: TGTGCCAGTAGTAACTCGCAGGGGGCAGATACGCAGTATTTT
CDR3aa: CASSNSQGADTQYF

d_gene: TRBD2
j_gene: TRBJ2-1
v_gene: TRBV2
abundance: NA
CDR3nt: TGTGCCAGCAGCCTAGCGGGAAGCTCCTACAATGAGCAGTTCTTC
CDR3aa: CASSLAGSSYNEQFF

d_gene: NA
j_gene: TRBJ1-6
v_gene: TRBV5-6
abundance: NA
CDR3nt: TGTGCCAGCAGCATCCCCACCGGGAGTTCACCCCTCCACTTT
CDR3aa: CASSIPTGSSPLHF

d_gene: TRBD1
j_gene: TRBJ2-5
v_gene: TRBV3-1/TRBV3-2
abundance: NA
CDR3nt: TGTGCCAGCAGCCCCACAGGGGGCGGGGAGACCCAGTACTTC
CDR3aa: CASSPTGGGETQYF

d_gene: NA
j_gene: TRBJ2-5
v_gene: TRBV9
abundance: NA
CDR3nt: TGTGCCAGCAGCGTAGTAGCGACCCAAGAGACCCAGTACTTC
CDR3aa: CASSVVATQETQYF

d_gene: NA
j_gene: TRBJ2-5
v_gene: TRBV9
abundance: NA
CDR3nt: TGTGCCAGCAGCGTAAGCGGAGGACAAGAGACCCAGTACTTC
CDR3aa: CASSVSGGQETQYF

d_gene: NA
j_gene: TRBJ2-7
v_gene: TRBV18
abundance: NA
CDR3nt: TGTGCCAGCTCACCACGCGCGACTACCGAGCAGTACTTC
CDR3aa: CASSPRATTEQYF

d_gene: TRBD1
j_gene: TRBJ2-7
v_gene: TRBV5-6
abundance: NA
CDR3nt: TGTGCCAGCAGCACATCCGGGACAGCCTACGAGCAGTACTTC
CDR3aa: CASSTSGTAYEQYF

d_gene: NA
j_gene: TRBJ2-5
v_gene: TRBV11-2
abundance: NA
CDR3nt: TGTGCCAGCAGCTTGCAGGGACAAGAGACCCAGTACTTC
CDR3aa: CASSLQGQETQYF

d_gene: TRBD2
j_gene: TRBJ2-5
v_gene: TRBV9
abundance: NA
CDR3nt: TGTGCCAGCAGCGTAGGGGCTAGCGGGGGGGCCGAGGAGACCCAGTACTTC
CDR3aa: CASSVGASGGAEETQYF

d_gene: TRBD2
j_gene: TRBJ2-1
v_gene: TRBV10-3
abundance: NA
CDR3nt: TGTGCCATCAGTCCTAGCGGGAGGGCCGGGAATGAGCAGTTCTTC
CDR3aa: CAISPSGRAGNEQFF

d_gene: TRBD2
j_gene: TRBJ2-5
v_gene: TRBV5-1
abundance: NA
CDR3nt: TGCGCCAGCAGCTTGGCAGCGGGAGGGCTTCAGGAGACCCAGTACTTC
CDR3aa: CASSLAAGGLQETQYF

d_gene: TRBD2
j_gene: TRBJ2-5
v_gene: TRBV6-4
abundance: once
CDR3nt: TGTGCCAGCAGTACAGCGGGAGGGTTTCCCCAGTACTTC
CDR3aa: CASSTAGGFPQYF

d_gene: NA
j_gene: TRBJ2-1
v_gene: TRBV5-1
abundance: NA
CDR3nt: TGCGCCAGCAGCTTGGTTCAGGGGCGAAGTGGTGAGCAGTTCTTC
CDR3aa: CASSLVQGRSGEQFF

d_gene: TRBD1
j_gene: TRBJ2-3
v_gene: TRBV7-8
abundance: NA
CDR3nt: TGTGCCAGCAGCAAAACCTACAGGGGGCGAGGCACAGATACGCAGTATTTT
CDR3aa: CASSKTYRGRGTDTQYF

d_gene: TRBD1
j_gene: TRBJ2-5
v_gene: TRBV14
abundance: NA
CDR3nt: TGTGCCAGCAGCCAATCCGGGACAGTGGGGACCCAGTACTTC
CDR3aa: CASSQSGTVGTQYF

d_gene: NA
j_gene: TRBJ2-1
v_gene: TRBV20-1
abundance: NA
CDR3nt: TGCAGTGCTAGCCCCGGGGAGCAGTTCTTC
CDR3aa: CSASPGEQFF

d_gene: NA
j_gene: TRBJ1-1
v_gene: TRBV18
abundance: NA
CDR3nt: TGTGCCAGCTCACCAAGGCTCGCAGGAGGGACTGAAGCTTTCTTT
CDR3aa: CASSPRLAGGTEAFF

d_gene: NA
j_gene: TRBJ2-7
v_gene: TRBV28
abundance: NA
CDR3nt: TGTGCCAGCAGTCCCGGGGGGACACCCTCCTACGAGCAGTACTTC
CDR3aa: CASSPGGTPSYEQYF

d_gene: NA
j_gene: TRBJ2-3
v_gene: TRBV4-1
abundance: few
CDR3nt: TGCGCCAGCAGCCTTAGACCGGCGGGTACTAGCACAGATACGCAGTATTTT
CDR3aa: CASSLRPAGTSTDTQYF

d_gene: NA
j_gene: TRBJ2-5
v_gene: TRBV6-5
abundance: NA
CDR3nt: TGTGCCAGCAGTTACTCCGCTAGCGTGGAGACCCAGTACTTC
CDR3aa: CASSYSASVETQYF

d_gene: NA
j_gene: TRBJ2-5
v_gene: TRBV6-2/TRBV6-3
abundance: NA
CDR3nt: TGTGCCAGCAGTTACTTGGCCGCAATAGAGACCCAGTACTTC
CDR3aa: CASSYLAAIETQYF

d_gene: NA
j_gene: TRBJ1-3
v_gene: TRBV6-5
abundance: few
CDR3nt: TGTGCCAGCAGATATGGAAACACCATATATTTT
CDR3aa: CASRYGNTIYF

d_gene: TRBD2
j_gene: TRBJ2-6
v_gene: TRBV7-3
abundance: NA
CDR3nt: TGTGCCAGCAGCGCGGCGCCCTCACTAGCGGGGTCCTCTGGGGCCAACGTCCTGACTTTC
CDR3aa: CASSAAPSLAGSSGANVLTF

d_gene: NA
j_gene: TRBJ1-2
v_gene: TRBV27
abundance: NA
CDR3nt: TGTGCCAGCAGTACAGGGACGCAAAGCTATGGCTACACCTTC
CDR3aa: CASSTGTQSYGYTF

d_gene: NA
j_gene: TRBJ1-1
v_gene: TRBV9
abundance: once
CDR3nt: TGTGCCAGCAGCGAGGGGTCGGGGAACACTGAAGCTTTCTTT
CDR3aa: CASSEGSGNTEAFF

d_gene: TRBD1
j_gene: TRBJ2-5
v_gene: TRBV7-7
abundance: NA
CDR3nt: TGTGCTAGCAGCTGGGGGACAGGAAAGCAAGAGACCCAGTACTTC
CDR3aa: CASSWGTGKQETQYF

d_gene: NA
j_gene: TRBJ2-1
v_gene: TRBV11-3
abundance: NA
CDR3nt: TGTGCCAGCAGCTTAGTAGGGCTAGAGGGTGAGCAGTTCTTC
CDR3aa: CASSLVGLEGEQFF

d_gene: NA
j_gene: TRBJ1-1
v_gene: TRBV4-1
abundance: NA
CDR3nt: TGCGCCAGCAGCCAAGCAGGGTACGACACTGAAGCTTTCTTT
CDR3aa: CASSQAGYDTEAFF

d_gene: TRBD1
j_gene: TRBJ1-1
v_gene: TRBV28
abundance: NA
CDR3nt: TGTGCCAGCAGTTTAACAAGGGACAGGAACATGAACACTGAAGCTTTCTTT
CDR3aa: CASSLTRDRNMNTEAFF

d_gene: TRBD1
j_gene: TRBJ2-7
v_gene: TRBV7-8
abundance: NA
CDR3nt: TGTGCCAGCAGCCCCGGGACAGGGTACGAGCAGTACTTC
CDR3aa: CASSPGTGYEQYF

d_gene: NA
j_gene: TRBJ2-7
v_gene: TRBV6-2/TRBV6-3
abundance: NA
CDR3nt: TGTGCCAGCAGTTACACGTCGGGACTTGGAGGCGAGCAGTACTTC
CDR3aa: CASSYTSGLGGEQYF

d_gene: NA
j_gene: TRBJ1-3
v_gene: TRBV19
abundance: NA
CDR3nt: TGTGCCAGTAGTACCAAGTCGGGCTCTGGAAACACCATATATTTT
CDR3aa: CASSTKSGSGNTIYF

d_gene: TRBD2
j_gene: TRBJ2-1
v_gene: TRBV5-8
abundance: NA
CDR3nt: TGTGCCAGCAGCCCCGGACTAGCGGGAGACCCATCATACAATGAGCAGTTCTTC
CDR3aa: CASSPGLAGDPSYNEQFF

d_gene: TRBD1
j_gene: TRBJ1-1
v_gene: TRBV11-2
abundance: NA
CDR3nt: TGTGCCAGCAGCAAAGGACAGGGCACCACTGAAGCTTTCTTT
CDR3aa: CASSKGQGTTEAFF

d_gene: TRBD1
j_gene: TRBJ2-3
v_gene: TRBV7-2
abundance: NA
CDR3nt: TGTGCCAGCAGCCTCGACAGGGGTACAGATACGCAGTATTTT
CDR3aa: CASSLDRGTDTQYF

d_gene: NA
j_gene: TRBJ1-1
v_gene: TRBV5-1
abundance: NA
CDR3nt: TGCGCCAGCAGCTTGGTCCCGGGGGAGACTGAAGCTTTCTTT
CDR3aa: CASSLVPGETEAFF

d_gene: NA
j_gene: TRBJ2-4
v_gene: TRBV18
abundance: NA
CDR3nt: TGTGCCAGCTCACCAGATAGCTCGGGCATTCAGTACTTC
CDR3aa: CASSPDSSGIQYF

d_gene: TRBD1
j_gene: TRBJ2-1
v_gene: TRBV19
abundance: few
CDR3nt: TGTGCCAGTAGTATGGACGGGACAGGCTACAATGAGCAGTTCTTC
CDR3aa: CASSMDGTGYNEQFF

d_gene: NA
j_gene: TRBJ2-2
v_gene: TRBV6-6
abundance: NA
CDR3nt: TGTGCCAGTTCAAAGGCGGGGGCTCCCGGGGAGCTGTTTTTT
CDR3aa: CASSKAGAPGELFF